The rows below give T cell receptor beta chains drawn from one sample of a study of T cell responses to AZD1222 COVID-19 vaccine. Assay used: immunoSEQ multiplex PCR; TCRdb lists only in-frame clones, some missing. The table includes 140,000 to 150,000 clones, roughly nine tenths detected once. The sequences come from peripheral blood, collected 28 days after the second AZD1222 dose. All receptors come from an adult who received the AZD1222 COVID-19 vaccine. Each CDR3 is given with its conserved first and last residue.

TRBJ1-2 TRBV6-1 CASSDAGHGYTF
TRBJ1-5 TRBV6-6 CASRPGGDGQPQHF
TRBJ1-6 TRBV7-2 CASSLVVTDNSPLHF
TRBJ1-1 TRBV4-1 CASSQGETGYTEAFF
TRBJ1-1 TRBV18 CASSPPNYKNTEAFF
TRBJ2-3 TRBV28 CASSWGGVMAETSTDTQYF
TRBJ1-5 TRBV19 CASSISVGQPQHF
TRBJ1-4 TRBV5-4 CASSWDAAGKLFF
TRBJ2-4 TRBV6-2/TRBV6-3 CASSYGGAHENIQYF
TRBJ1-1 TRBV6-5 CASRPALNTEAFF
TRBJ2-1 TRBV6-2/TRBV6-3 CASSYDPAASEQFF
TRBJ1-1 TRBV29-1 CSVRLDTEAFF
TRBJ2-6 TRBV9 CASSLTGAGVLTF
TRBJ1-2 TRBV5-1 CASTQDRIEDGYTF
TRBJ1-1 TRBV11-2 CASSLIRTGTEAFF
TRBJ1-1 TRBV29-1 CSVFDTEAFF
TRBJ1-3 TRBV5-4 CASSFDGNTIYF
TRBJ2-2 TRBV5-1 CASSPLGVDTGELFF
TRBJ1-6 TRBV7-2 CASSLDGTGSFVLHF
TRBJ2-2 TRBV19 CASSLGTANTGELFF
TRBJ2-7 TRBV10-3 CAISVLGGSSYEQYF
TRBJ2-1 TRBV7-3 CASSLSGAASDEQFF
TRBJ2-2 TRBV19 CASKYGGNTGELFF
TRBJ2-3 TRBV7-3 CASSAGTGGTDTQYF
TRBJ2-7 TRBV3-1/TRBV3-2 CASSHRAGIMEQYF
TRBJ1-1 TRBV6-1 CASSDDSFMNTEAFF
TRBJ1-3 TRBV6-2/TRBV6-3 CASSYRTGAGNTIYF
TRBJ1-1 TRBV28 CASGLRTEAFF
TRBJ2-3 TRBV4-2 CASEPGDETDTQYF
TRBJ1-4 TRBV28 CASSRDEKLFF
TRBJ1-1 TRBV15 CATSARGRGNTEAFF
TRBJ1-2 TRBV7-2 CASSPPTGGYGYTF
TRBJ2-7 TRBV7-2 CASSRGRAGEQYF
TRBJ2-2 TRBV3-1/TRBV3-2 CASSPFPAGVTGELFF
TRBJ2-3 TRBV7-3 CASKTSGASTDTQYF
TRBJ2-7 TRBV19 CASSAGSYEQYF
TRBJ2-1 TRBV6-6 CAIQREGRWNEQFF
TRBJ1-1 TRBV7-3 CASSSLPGGGNEAFF
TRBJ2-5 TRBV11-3 CASSGQGRAQYF
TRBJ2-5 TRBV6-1 CASSEREGETQYF
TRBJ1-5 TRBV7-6 CASSLSDRAGQPQHF
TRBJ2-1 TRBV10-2 CASSHITRFGEQFF
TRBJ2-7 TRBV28 CASSLASGSYEQYF
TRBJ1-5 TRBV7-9 CASSFAPGQPQHF
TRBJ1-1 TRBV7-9 CASSFQGVNTEAFF
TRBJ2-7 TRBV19 CASSIAGGSSYEQYF
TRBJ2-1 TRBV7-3 CASSRTSGSYNEQFF
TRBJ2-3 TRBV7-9 CASSDRDRATDTQYF
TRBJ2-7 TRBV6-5 CASSVLGQGLYEQYF
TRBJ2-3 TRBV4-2 CASSQDWRGTTDTQYF
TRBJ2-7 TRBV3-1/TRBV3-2 CASSLRSSSYEQYF